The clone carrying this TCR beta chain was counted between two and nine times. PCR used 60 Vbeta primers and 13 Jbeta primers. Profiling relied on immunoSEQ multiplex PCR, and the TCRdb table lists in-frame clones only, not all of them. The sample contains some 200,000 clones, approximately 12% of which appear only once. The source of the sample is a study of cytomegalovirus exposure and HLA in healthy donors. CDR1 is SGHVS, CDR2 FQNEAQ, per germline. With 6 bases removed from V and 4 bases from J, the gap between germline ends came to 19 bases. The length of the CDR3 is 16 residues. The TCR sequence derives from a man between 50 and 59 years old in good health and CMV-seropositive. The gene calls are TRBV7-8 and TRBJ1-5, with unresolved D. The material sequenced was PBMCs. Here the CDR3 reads CASSLTGSGWNQPQHF. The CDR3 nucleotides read TGTGCCAGCAGTCTCACGGGTAGCGGGTGGAATCAGCCCCAGCATTTT.